This T cell receptor beta chain was observed in a study of a mutant IDH1 vaccine in newly diagnosed glioma (dated by TCRdb to 2020 to 2023). Turning to the overall study: Across visits V03 through V10, patients got a total of eight vaccinations, given in weeks 1, 3, 5, 7, 11, 15, 19 and 23. In the chemotherapy-containing groups, vaccination started alongside temozolomide cycles, whereas in patients who had radiotherapy alone it started 4-6 weeks after radiotherapy. Peripheral blood samples were drawn at six visits, namely V03 (baseline), V05, V07, V10, V12 and V13. Longitudinal TCRB deep sequencing was done for about two dozen treated patients, wherever samples were available for exploratory analyses. Of the 25 to 40 treated patients, approximately 62% were male and approximately 38% were female, and the mean age was approximately 40 years. Before enrollment, patients had received standard therapy of radiotherapy alone, temozolomide alone, or radiochemotherapy with temozolomide; most received the combination.

Receptor amplification or capture employed the immunoSEQ multiplex PCR assay. The hsTCRB Kit was used according to the manufacturer's protocol to amplify rearranged TCR beta chain sequences. TCRB libraries were sequenced on an Illumina MiSeq. The paper's processing steps were these. The proprietary platform of the kit vendor was used for demultiplexing, trimming and gene mapping. TCRdb carries this immuneACCESS record with in-frame sequences only. Its versions omit some clonotypes, under half of them owing to an unresolved V gene in the studies checked, with the rest unexplained. V and J calls and clone size are those listed in that table; D and trimming were worked out from the DNA. For this sample there are 40,000 to 50,000 clones; about 76% appear just once. In total, the top ten clones hold about 5% of the sample. Beyond this particular receptor, the publication reports: Availability determined which PBMC samples were chosen for TCRB deep sequencing. Immune responses induced by the vaccine were seen in 93.3% of patients across multiple MHC alleles. The authors noted that analyses of patient blood samples could not be reproduced because of sample limitations. Changes in the top peripheral T cell clonotypes picked up by TCRB sequencing did not appear to be linked to pseudoprogression.

This clone was counted once. Which antigen it targets is not known. Base qualities are not recorded, but no much larger clone differs from it by a single base. Measured from the cysteine to the phenylalanine, the CDR3 is 14 residues long. The only DNA kept is the CDR3, 42 bases in frame from the first base. V ends up 0 bases short and J 8 bases short, with an unmatched junction base count of 4. According to the germline V gene, CDR1 reads MGHDK and CDR2 reads SYGVNS. This sample's time point label indicates: week 23, last vaccination. Each vaccine dose was 300 ug of a 20-mer mutant IDH1 peptide in Montanide, given subcutaneously with topical imiquimod. All donors had newly diagnosed IDH1-mutant astrocytomas of WHO grade 3 or 4 that showed loss of nuclear ATRX. The samples were drawn from NOA16, a multicentre, single-arm, open-label phase I trial in Germany that tested a mutant IDH1 peptide vaccine in humans for the first time. Genomic DNA for TCRB sequencing was isolated from EDTA blood with the DNeasy Blood and Tissue Kit.

The TCR originated in a man in his forties or fifties with glioma. The sequences come from PBMCs, collected from a glioma patient whose treatment included an IDH1 peptide vaccine. The chain joins TRBV25-1 to TRBJ2-4; 7 nucleotides in the junction match TRBD1. The CDR3 protein: CASSEYGTGDIQYF. The base sequence is TGTGCCAGCAGTGAATATGGAACAGGGGACATTCAGTACTTC.